This T cell receptor beta chain emerged from a study of read filtering for tumor transcriptome and immune sequencing. Across the study: Patients were approximately 18 male and about 15 female, mean age around 66 years, range about 47 to 85. General study points: IR-seq captured clonotypes deeper and more reliably than RNA-seq.

The library was built from roughly 400 ng RNA with molecular barcoded adaptors for alpha/delta and beta/gamma chains. TCRdb passed the reads through MiXCR, listing each CDR3 protein once. The sample lists roughly 35,000 distinct CDR3 sequences; approximately 14% were seen once. This CDR3 is 14 amino acids long. Germline-derived CDR1 and CDR2 are SGHTA and FQGNSA. As to this clonotype: What it binds is not known. Since a far larger clone is one base different, this is likely a read error. The final CDR3 position lacks the conserved phenylalanine or tryptophan, pointing to a likely read error.

The sequence came from a donor aged 40 or over with multiple myeloma. The chain combines TRBV7-2 with TRBJ2-7, with D unresolved. The source material was a population of CD138-negative cells sorted from bone marrow. The CDR3 region is CASSQGIGRAEQYS. DNA for the CDR3: TGCGCCAGCAGCCAAGGTATAGGACGGGCCGAGCAGTACTCC.